This T cell receptor (beta chain) came from a study of cytomegalovirus exposure and HLA in healthy donors. V lost 2 bases to trimming and J lost 0 bases; unmatched junction nucleotides: 0. The length of the CDR3 is 16 residues. Looked up from germline, CDR1 is SNHLY and CDR2 is FYNNEI. Note on this clone: What it binds is not known.

The study, taken as a whole, reports: The likely explanation for a cluster of highly shared sequence variants was sequencing artifact. Most TCR beta V segments were productive about 87% or about 30% of the time in an earlier analysis.

Amplification used 60 Vbeta primers and 13 Jbeta primers. Assay used: immunoSEQ multiplex PCR; TCRdb lists only in-frame clones, some missing. The data contain fewer than 150,000 clones, around 83% of them singletons. The chain joins TRBV2 to TRBJ2-3, with 12 bases identical to TRBD2. This sequence originates from a man aged 40-50 years in good health and CMV-seropositive. Source material: PBMCs. CDR3 in DNA: TGTGCCAGCAGTGAACTAGCGGGGGGGAGCACAGATACGCAGTATTTT. Its protein is CASSELAGGSTDTQYF.